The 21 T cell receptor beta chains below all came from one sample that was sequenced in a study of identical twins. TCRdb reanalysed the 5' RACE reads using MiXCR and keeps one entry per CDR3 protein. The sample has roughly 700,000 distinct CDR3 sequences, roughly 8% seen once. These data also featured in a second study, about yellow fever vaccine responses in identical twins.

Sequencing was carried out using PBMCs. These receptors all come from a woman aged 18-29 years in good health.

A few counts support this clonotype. The CDR3 loop is CATSGARFTDTQYF. The DNA for the CDR3 is TGTGCCACCAGCGGAGCCAGGTTCACAGATACGCAGTATTTT. This sequence joins TRBV15 and TRBJ2-3, with D unclear. Trimming removed 5 bases at V and 2 bases at J, with 11 bases between. Per germline, CDR1 LNHNV and CDR2 YYDKDF (reference sequence). CDR3 length: 14 residues.

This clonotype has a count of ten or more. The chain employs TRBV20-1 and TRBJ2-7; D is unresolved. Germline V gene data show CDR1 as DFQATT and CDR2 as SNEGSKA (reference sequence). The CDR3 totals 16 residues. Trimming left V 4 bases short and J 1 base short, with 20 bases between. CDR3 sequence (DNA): TGCAGTGCTAAAAACTCAACAGCGACGTTTTCCTACGAGCAGTACTTC. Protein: CSAKNSTATFSYEQYF.

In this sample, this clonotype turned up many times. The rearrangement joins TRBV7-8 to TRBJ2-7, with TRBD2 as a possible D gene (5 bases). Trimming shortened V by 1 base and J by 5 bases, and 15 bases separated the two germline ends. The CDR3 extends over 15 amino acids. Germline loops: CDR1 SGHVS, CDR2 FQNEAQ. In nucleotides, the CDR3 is TGTGCCAGCAGCTTAGACGGGAATGAACTCGACGAGCAGTACTTC. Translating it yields CASSLDGNELDEQYF. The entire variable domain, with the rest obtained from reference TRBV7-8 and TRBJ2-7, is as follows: GAGVSQSPRYKVAKRGQDVALRCDPISGHVSLFWYQQALGQGPEFLTYFQNEAQLDKSGLPSDRFFAERPEGSVSTLKIQRTQQEDSAVYLCASSLDGNELDEQYFGPGTRLTVT.

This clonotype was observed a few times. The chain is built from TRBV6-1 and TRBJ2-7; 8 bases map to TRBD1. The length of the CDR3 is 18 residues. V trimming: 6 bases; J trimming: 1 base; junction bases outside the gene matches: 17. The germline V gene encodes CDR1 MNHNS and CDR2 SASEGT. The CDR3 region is CASRRKTQTGARSYEQYF. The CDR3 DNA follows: TGTGCCAGCAGGAGGAAAACGCAGACAGGGGCCCGTTCCTACGAGCAGTACTTC.

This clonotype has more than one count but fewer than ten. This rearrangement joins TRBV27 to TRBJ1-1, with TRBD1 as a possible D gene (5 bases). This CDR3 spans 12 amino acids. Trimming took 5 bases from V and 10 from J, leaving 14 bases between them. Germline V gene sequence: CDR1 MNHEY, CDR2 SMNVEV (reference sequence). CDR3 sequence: CASSSMGVPAFF. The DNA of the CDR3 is TGTGCCAGCAGTAGTATGGGGGTTCCAGCTTTCTTT.

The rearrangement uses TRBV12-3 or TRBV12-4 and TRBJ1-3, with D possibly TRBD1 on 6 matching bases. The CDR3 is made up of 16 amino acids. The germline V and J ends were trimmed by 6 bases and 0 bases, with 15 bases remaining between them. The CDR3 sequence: CASRASWDTSGNTIYF. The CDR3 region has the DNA TGTGCCAGCAGAGCCTCCTGGGACACCTCTGGAAACACCATATATTTT.

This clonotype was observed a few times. The chain's CDR3 is CASSQDSETYTARGLTGELFF. Here the CDR3 DNA reads TGTGCCAGCAGCCAAGATTCGGAGACTTACACTGCGAGGGGACTAACCGGGGAGCTGTTTTTT. The chain employs TRBV3-1 and TRBJ2-2, with 7 positions matching TRBD2. The CDR3 covers 21 residues. The J segment lost 5 bases and the V segment lost 0 bases, leaving 21 bases of the junction unmatched. Germline V gene data show CDR1 as LGHDT and CDR2 as YNNKEL (reference sequence).

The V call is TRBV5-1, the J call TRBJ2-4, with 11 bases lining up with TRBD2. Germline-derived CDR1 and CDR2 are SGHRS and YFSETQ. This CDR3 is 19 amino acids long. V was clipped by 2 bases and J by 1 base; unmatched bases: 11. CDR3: CASSFPSSGGPLAKNIQYF. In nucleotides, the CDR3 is TGCGCCAGCAGCTTCCCGTCTAGCGGGGGGCCCTTGGCCAAAAACATTCAGTACTTC.

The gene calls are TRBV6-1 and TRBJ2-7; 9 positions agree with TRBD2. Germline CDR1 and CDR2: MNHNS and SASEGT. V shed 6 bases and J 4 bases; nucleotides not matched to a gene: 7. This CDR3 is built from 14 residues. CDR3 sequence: CASSGAGGSYEQYF. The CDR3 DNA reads TGTGCCAGCAGCGGAGCGGGGGGATCTTACGAGCAGTACTTC.

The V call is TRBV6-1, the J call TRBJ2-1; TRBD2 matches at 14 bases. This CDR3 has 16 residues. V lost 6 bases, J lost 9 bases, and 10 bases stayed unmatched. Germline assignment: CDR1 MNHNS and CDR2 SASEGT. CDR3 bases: TGTGCCAGCAGCCCAACGACTAGCGGGGGGGCCATTGAGCAGTTCTTC. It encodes CASSPTTSGGAIEQFF.

The CDR3 DNA is TGCGCCAGCAGCCAAGATTGGGGGGTAGCAGATACGCAGTATTTT. Encoded protein: CASSQDWGVADTQYF. This rearrangement joins TRBV4-1 to TRBJ2-3; possibly TRBD2 for D (6 bases). Germline V gene data show CDR1 as MGHRA and CDR2 as YSYEKL. The CDR3 is 15 amino acids. Trimming removed 0 bases from V and 4 bases from J, with 11 bases in between.

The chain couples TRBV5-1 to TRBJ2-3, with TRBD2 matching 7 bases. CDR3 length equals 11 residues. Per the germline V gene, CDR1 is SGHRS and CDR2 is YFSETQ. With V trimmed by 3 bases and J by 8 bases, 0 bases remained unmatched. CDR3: CASSWGGTQYF. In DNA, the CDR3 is TGCGCCAGCAGCTGGGGGGGTACGCAGTATTTT.

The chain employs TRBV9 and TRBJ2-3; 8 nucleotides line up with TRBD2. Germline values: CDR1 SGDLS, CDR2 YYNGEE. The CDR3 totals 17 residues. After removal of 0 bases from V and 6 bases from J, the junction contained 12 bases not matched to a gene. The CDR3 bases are TGTGCCAGCAGCGTAGCTTTAGCCGGGAGGGCCGAGGATACGCAGTATTTT. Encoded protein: CASSVALAGRAEDTQYF.

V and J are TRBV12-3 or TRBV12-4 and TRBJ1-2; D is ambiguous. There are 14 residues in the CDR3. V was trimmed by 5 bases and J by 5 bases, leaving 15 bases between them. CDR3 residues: CASSTEPIQYGYTF. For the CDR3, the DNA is TGTGCCAGCAGTACCGAGCCGATTCAATATGGCTACACCTTC.

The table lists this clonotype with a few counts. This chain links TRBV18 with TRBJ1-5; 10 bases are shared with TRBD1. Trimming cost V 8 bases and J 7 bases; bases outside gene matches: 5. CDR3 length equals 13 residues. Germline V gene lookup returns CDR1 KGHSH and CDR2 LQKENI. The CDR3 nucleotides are TGTGCCAGCACGGGACAGGGGAAACAGCCCCAGCATTTT. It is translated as CASTGQGKQPQHF.

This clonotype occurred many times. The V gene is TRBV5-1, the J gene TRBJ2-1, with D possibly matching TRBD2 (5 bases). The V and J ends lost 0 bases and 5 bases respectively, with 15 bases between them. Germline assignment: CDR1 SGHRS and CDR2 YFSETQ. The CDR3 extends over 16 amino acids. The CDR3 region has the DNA TGCGCCAGCAGCTTGGGGAGCGGTTACACTAACAATGAGCAGTTCTTC. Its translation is CASSLGSGYTNNEQFF.

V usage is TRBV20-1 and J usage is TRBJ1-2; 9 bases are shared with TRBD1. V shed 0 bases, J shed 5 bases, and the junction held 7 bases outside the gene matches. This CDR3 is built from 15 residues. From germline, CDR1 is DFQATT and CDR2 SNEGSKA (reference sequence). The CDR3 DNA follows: TGCAGTGCTAGAGATATCGGACAGGGGAATTATGGCTACACCTTC. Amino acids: CSARDIGQGNYGYTF.

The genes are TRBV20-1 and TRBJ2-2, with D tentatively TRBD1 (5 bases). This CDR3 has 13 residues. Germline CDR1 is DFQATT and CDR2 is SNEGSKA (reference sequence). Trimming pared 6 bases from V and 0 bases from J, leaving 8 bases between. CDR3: CSARQPNTGELFF. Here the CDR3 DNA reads TGCAGTGCACGACAGCCGAACACCGGGGAGCTGTTTTTT.

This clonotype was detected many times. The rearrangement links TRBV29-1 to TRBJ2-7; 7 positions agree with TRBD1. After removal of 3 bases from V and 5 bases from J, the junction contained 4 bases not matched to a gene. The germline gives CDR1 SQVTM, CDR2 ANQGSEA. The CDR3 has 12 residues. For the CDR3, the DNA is TGCAGCGTTGACAGGGGGATAGACGAGCAGTACTTC. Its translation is CSVDRGIDEQYF.

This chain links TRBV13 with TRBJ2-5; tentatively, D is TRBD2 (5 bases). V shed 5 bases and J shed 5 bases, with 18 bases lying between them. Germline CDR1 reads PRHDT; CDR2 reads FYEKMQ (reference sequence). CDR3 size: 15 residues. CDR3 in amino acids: CASSPPEGVRETQYF. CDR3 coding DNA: TGTGCCAGCAGCCCTCCTGAGGGAGTAAGGGAGACCCAGTACTTC.

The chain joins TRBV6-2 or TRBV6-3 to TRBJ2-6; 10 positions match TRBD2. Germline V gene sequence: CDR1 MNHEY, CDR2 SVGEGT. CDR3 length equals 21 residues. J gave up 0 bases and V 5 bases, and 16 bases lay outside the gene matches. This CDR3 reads CASSVLPGLANDSSGANVLTF. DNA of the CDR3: TGTGCCAGCAGTGTACTGCCGGGACTAGCGAATGATAGCTCTGGGGCCAACGTCCTGACTTTC.